This T cell receptor beta chain was profiled in a study of cytomegalovirus exposure and HLA in healthy donors. Study-wide background: An analysis done earlier identified some 120 million unique TCR beta sequences from approximately 170 million T cells.

Study results and caveats: Roughly uniform sequencing depth across donors was assumed, possibly incorrectly. Reportedly, TCR beta sequences accurately predicted HLA-A and HLA-B alleles in most subjects. HLA alleles were associated with 15,000 to 20,000 TCR beta sequences in a later analysis at 0.05 false discovery rate.

Both 60 Vbeta primers and 13 Jbeta primers went into the PCR. Using immunoSEQ multiplex PCR, the repertoire was profiled, and TCRdb retains in-frame clones only, with some absent. The sample holds 150,000 or so clones, 70% to 90% seen once. Remarks on this clone: Its antigen is not known.

The ends lost 3 bases at V and 9 bases at J; junction bases unmatched: 6. This CDR3 has 13 residues. Germline V lookup: CDR1 SQVTM, CDR2 ANQGSEA. The V and J genes are TRBV29-1 and TRBJ2-1, with 9 nucleotides matching TRBD2. The specimen was PBMCs. The sequence derives from a man between 18 and 35 years old in good health and CMV-seropositive. The CDR3, as DNA: TGCAGCGTTGACGGCGGGGGGGAAGGTGAGCAGTTCTTC. Protein product: CSVDGGGEGEQFF.